This T cell receptor beta chain came from a study of T-cell memory formation after mild COVID-19. Overall study: Clustering of TCRs was largely donor specific.

One entry per CDR3 protein, called by TCRdb with MiXCR from the 5' RACE reads. The repertoire has approximately 100,000 distinct CDR3 sequences, around 10% of them found once; the top ten carry 40%. Study-level results: Of the contracting clones, CD4+ ones lay mainly in CM and EM, and CD8+ ones in EMRA. Pre-infection memory showed some responding clones, and this suggested that cross-reactive memory joined.

Germline assignment: CDR1 SGHTA and CDR2 FQGNSA. CDR3 length: 12 amino acids. The V gene lost 1 base and the J gene lost 9 bases, with 10 bases spanning the gap. The table lists this clonotype with many counts. Its antigen is unknown. The chain couples TRBV7-2 to TRBJ2-7, with a possible D match to TRBD1 (5 bases). Sample: PBMCs or a T cell subset sorted from them (not recorded which). The sequence was obtained from a man between 18 and 35 years old who had mild COVID-19 (a few samples of this study predate the infection). Cell type and time point are not known. The CDR3 region is CASSLGQGVQYV. CDR3 DNA: TGTGCCAGCAGCTTAGGGCAAGGGGTGCAGTACGTC.